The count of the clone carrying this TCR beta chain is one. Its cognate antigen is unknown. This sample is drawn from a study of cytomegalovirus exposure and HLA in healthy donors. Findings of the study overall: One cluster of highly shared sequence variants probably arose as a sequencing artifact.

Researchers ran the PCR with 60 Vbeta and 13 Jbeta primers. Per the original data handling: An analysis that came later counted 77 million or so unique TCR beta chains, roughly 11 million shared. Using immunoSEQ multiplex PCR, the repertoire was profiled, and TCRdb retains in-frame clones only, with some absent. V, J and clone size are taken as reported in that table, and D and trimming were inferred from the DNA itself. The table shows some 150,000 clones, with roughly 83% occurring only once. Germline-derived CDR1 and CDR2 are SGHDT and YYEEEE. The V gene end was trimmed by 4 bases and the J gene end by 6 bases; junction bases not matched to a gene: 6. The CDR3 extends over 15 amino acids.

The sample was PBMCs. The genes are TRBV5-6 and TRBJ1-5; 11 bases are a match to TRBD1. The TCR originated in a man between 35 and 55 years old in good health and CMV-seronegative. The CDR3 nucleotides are TGTGCCAGCAGCACCGGACAGGGGGCGGCTCAGCCCCAGCATTTT. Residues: CASSTGQGAAQPQHF.